Listed below are T cell receptor beta chains from one sample, sequenced in a study of blood T cell repertoires in COVID-19. TCRdb keeps only in-frame clones here, not all; method: immunoSEQ multiplex PCR. The sample has about 220,000 clones; roughly 75% are singletons. Material for sequencing was peripheral blood. These receptors were taken from a woman aged 70-85 years with acute or convalescent COVID-19. CDR3s include the opening cysteine and the closing phenylalanine or tryptophan. The D gene is left open where the match is weak. Where a row states a size, it is once, few, many or the class of an expanded clone; other rows omit it.

>-|TRBV30|TRBJ1-1|-
TGTGCCTGGTCGAAAGGAGAAGGCGAAGCTTTCTTT
CAWSKGEGEAFF
>-|TRBV5-8|TRBJ1-6|once
TGTGCCAGCAGCTTCGGCGGAATTGGCAATTCACCCCTCCACTTT
CASSFGGIGNSPLHF
>TRBD2|TRBV7-6|TRBJ2-1|once
TGTGCCAGCAGCTTCCGAAGCGGGGGTAGGAACAATGAGCAGTTCTTC
CASSFRSGGRNNEQFF
>TRBD2|TRBV2|TRBJ2-1|-
TGTGCCAGCGGCCGAGCGGGGATTTACAATGAGCAGTTCTTC
CASGRAGIYNEQFF
>TRBD2|TRBV10-3|TRBJ2-5|-
TGTGCCATCAGTGGGGACTACCTCATGGAGACCCAGTACTTC
CAISGDYLMETQYF
>-|TRBV3-1/TRBV3-2|TRBJ1-2|-
TGTGCCAGCAGCCAAGAGGGCAGCGGAGTATATGGCTACACCTTC
CASSQEGSGVYGYTF
>TRBD2|TRBV14|TRBJ2-3|-
TGTGCCAGCAGCCCCCTTGGACGGGGGGAAGATACGCAGTATTTT
CASSPLGRGEDTQYF
>-|TRBV18|TRBJ1-1|-
TGTGCCAGCTCTCTAGGGGGGAACACTGAAGCTTTCTTT
CASSLGGNTEAFF
>-|TRBV4-1|TRBJ1-2|-
TGCGCCAGCAGCCACACAGGTTCTAACTATGGCTACACCTTC
CASSHTGSNYGYTF
>TRBD2|TRBV25-1|TRBJ2-5|-
TGTGCCAGCAGTGAAGGGCTAGCGGGGGGTGGAGGGAAGACCCAGTACTTC
CASSEGLAGGGGKTQYF
>TRBD2|TRBV7-2|TRBJ2-1|once
TGTGCCAGCACCCCTTGGGGTTCGGGAGGGGATGAGCAGTTCTTC
CASTPWGSGGDEQFF
>-|TRBV14|TRBJ2-1|-
TGTGCCAGCGGGGCACTTACCAGCTCCTACAATGAGCAGTTCTTC
CASGALTSSYNEQFF
>-|TRBV2|TRBJ1-1|-
TGTGCCAGCACCGCAGGGGAGAACACTGAAGCTTTCTTT
CASTAGENTEAFF